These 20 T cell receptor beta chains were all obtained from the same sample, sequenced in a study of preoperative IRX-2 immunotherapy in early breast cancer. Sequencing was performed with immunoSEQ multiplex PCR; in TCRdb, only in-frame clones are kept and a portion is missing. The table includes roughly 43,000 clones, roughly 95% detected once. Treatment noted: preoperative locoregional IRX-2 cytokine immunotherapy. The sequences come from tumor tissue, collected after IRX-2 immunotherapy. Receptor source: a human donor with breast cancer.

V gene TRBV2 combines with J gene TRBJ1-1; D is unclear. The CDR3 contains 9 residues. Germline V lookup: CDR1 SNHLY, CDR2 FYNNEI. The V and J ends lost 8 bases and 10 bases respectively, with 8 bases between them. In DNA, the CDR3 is TGTGCCAGCGCAATGGGAGCTTTCTTT. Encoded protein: CASAMGAFF.

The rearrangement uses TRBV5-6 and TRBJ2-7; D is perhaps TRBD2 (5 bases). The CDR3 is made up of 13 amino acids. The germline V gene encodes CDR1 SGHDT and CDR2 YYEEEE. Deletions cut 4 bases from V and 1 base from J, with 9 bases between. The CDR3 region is CASSRGSSYEQYF. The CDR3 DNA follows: TGTGCCAGCAGCCGCGGGTCTTCCTACGAGCAGTACTTC.

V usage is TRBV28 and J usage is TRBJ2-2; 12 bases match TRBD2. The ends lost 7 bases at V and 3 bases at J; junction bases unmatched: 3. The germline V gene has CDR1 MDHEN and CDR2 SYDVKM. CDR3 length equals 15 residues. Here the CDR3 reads CASTLAGGDTGELFF. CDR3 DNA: TGTGCCAGCACACTAGCGGGGGGTGACACCGGGGAGCTGTTTTTT.

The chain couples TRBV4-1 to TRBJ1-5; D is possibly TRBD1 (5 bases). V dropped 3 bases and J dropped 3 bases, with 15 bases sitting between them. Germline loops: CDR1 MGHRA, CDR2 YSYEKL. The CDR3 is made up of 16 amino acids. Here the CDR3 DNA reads TGCGCCAGCAGCCAGGCCGGGACGGACTTCAATCAGCCCCAGCATTTT. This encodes CASSQAGTDFNQPQHF.

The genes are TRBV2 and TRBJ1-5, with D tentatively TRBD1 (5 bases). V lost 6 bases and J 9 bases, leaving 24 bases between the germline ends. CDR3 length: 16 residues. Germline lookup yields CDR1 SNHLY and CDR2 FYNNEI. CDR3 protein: CASSPLTGQGYSPQHF. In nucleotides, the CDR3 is TGTGCCAGCAGCCCCCTGACTGGTCAGGGTTATTCGCCCCAGCATTTT.

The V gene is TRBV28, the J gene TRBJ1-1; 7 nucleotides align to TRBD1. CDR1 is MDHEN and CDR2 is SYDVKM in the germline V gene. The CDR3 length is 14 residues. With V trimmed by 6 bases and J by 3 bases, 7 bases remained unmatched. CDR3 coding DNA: TGTGCCAGCAGGTCACTTGACAGGGACACTGAAGCTTTCTTT. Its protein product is CASRSLDRDTEAFF.

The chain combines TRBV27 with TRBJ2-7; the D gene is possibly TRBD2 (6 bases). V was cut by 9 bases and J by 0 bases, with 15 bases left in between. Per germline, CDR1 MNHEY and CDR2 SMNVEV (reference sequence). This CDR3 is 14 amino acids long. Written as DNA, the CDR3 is TGTGCCAGTAGGCGGGGTCCTAGCTCCTACGAGCAGTACTTC. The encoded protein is CASRRGPSSYEQYF.

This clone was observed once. In nucleotides, the CDR3 is TGTGCCAGCAGCGTGCACTCAGGGGGCCCTCGAAGTAACTATGGCTACACCTTC. Translated: CASSVHSGGPRSNYGYTF. The chain uses TRBV9 and TRBJ1-2, with 8 bases that match TRBD1. The CDR3 has 18 amino acids. V shed 2 bases, J shed 1 base, and the junction held 13 bases outside the gene matches. The germline gives CDR1 SGDLS, CDR2 YYNGEE.

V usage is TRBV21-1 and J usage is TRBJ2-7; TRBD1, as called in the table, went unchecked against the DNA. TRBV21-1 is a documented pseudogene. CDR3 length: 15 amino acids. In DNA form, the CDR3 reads TGTGCCAGCAGCAAAGAGTGGGCCCAGACCTACGAGCAGTACTTC. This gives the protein CASSKEWAQTYEQYF.

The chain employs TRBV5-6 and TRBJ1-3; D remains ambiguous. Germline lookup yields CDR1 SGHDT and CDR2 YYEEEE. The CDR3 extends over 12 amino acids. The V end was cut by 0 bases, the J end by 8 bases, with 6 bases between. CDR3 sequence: CASSLGSHTIYF. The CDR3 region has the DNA TGTGCCAGCAGCTTGGGGTCTCACACCATATATTTT.

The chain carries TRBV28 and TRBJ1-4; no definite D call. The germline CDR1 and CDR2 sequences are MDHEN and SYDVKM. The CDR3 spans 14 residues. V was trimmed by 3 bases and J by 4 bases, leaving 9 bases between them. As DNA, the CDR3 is TGTGCCAGCAGTTTTCTACAGAATAATGAAAAACTGTTTTTT. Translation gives CASSFLQNNEKLFF.

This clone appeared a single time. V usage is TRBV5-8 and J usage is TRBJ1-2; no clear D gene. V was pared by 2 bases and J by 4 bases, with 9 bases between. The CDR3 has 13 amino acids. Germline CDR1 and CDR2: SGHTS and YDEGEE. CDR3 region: CASSLLNGYGYTF. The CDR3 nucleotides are TGTGCCAGCAGCTTACTCAACGGCTATGGCTACACCTTC. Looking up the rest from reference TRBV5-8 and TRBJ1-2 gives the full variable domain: EAGVTQSPTHLIKTRGQQATLRCSPISGHTSVYWYQQALGLGLQFLLWYDEGEERNRGNFPPRFSGRQFPNYSSELNVNALELEDSALYLCASSLLNGYGYTFGSGTRLTVV.

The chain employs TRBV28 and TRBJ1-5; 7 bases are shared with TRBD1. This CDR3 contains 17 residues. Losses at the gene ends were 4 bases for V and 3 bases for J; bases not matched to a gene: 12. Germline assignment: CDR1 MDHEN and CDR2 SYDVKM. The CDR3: CASSSRDRYLYNQPQHF. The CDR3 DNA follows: TGTGCCAGCAGTTCCCGGGACAGATACCTTTACAATCAGCCCCAGCATTTT. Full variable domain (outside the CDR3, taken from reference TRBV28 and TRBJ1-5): DVKVTQSSRYLVKRTGEKVFLECVQDMDHENMFWYRQDPGLGLRLIYFSYDVKMKEKGDIPEGYSVSREKKERFSLILESASTNQTSMYLCASSSRDRYLYNQPQHFGDGTRLSIL.

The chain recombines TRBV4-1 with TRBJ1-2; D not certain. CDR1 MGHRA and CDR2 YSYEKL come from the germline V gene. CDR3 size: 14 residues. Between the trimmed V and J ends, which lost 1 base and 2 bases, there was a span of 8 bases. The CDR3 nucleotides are TGCGCCAGCAGCCAAGTTGGCGCAAACTATGGCTACACCTTC. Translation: CASSQVGANYGYTF.

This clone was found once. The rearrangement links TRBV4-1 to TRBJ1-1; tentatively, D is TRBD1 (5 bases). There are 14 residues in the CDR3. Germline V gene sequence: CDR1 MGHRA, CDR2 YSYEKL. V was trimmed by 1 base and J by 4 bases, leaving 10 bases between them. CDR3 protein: CASSQVTGGTEAFF. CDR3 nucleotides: TGCGCCAGCAGCCAAGTCACGGGGGGCACTGAAGCTTTCTTT.

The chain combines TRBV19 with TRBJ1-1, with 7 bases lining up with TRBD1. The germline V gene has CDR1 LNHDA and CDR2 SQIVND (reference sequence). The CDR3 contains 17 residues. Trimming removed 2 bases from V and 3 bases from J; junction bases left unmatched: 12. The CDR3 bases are TGTGCCAGTAGTATATGGCTTGGGGACAGTGGGGACACTGAAGCTTTCTTT. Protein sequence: CASSIWLGDSGDTEAFF.

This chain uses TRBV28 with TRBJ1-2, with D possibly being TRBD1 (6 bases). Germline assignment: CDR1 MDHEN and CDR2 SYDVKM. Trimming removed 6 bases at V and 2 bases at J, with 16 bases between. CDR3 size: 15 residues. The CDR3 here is CASSWGRGTNYGYTF. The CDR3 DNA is TGTGCCAGCAGCTGGGGGAGGGGGACGAACTATGGCTACACCTTC.

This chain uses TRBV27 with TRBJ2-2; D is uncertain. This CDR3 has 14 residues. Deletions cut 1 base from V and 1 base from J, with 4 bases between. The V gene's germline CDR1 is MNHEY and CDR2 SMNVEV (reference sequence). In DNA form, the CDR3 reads TGTGCCAGCAGTTTATTCTGGAACACCGGGGAGCTGTTTTTT. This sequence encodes CASSLFWNTGELFF.

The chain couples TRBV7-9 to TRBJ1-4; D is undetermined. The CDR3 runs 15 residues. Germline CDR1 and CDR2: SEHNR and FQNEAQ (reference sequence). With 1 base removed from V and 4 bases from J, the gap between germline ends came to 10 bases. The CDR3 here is CASSLGRQFNEKLFF. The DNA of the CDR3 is TGTGCCAGCAGCTTAGGAAGGCAATTTAATGAAAAACTGTTTTTT. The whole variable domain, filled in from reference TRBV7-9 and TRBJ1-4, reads DTGVSQNPRHKITKRGQNVTFRCDPISEHNRLYWYRQTLGQGPEFLTYFQNEAQLEKSRLLSDRFSAERPKGSFSTLEIQRTEQGDSAMYLCASSLGRQFNEKLFFGSGTQLSVL.

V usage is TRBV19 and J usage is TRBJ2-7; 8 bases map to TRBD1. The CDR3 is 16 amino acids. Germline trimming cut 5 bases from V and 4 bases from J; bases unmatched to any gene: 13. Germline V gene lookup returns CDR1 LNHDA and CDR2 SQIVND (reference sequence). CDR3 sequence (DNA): TGTGCCAGTAGTTCCCCTGGGGCAGGGGGCGCTTACGAGCAGTACTTC. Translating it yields CASSSPGAGGAYEQYF. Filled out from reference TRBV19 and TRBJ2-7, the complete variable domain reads DGGITQSPKYLFRKEGQNVTLSCEQNLNHDAMYWYRQDPGQGLRLIYYSQIVNDFQKGDIAEGYSVSREKKESFPLTVTSAQKNPTAFYLCASSSPGAGGAYEQYFGPGTRLTVT.